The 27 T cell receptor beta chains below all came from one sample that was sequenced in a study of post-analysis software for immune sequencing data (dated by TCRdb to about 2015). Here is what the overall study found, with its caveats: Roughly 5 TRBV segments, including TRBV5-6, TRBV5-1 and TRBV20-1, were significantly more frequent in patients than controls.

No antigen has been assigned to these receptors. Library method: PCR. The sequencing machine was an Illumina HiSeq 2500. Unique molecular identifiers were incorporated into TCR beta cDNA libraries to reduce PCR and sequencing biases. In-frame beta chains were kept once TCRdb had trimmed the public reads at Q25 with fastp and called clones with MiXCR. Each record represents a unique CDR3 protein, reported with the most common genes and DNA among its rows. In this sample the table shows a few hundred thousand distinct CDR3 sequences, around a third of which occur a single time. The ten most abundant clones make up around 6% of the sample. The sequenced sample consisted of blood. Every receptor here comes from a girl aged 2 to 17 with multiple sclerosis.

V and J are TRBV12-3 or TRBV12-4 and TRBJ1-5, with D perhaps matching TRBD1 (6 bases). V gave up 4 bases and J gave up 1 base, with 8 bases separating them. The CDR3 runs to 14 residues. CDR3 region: CASSYQGSNQPQHF. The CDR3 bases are TGTGCCAGCAGTTACCAGGGGAGCAATCAGCCCCAGCATTTT.

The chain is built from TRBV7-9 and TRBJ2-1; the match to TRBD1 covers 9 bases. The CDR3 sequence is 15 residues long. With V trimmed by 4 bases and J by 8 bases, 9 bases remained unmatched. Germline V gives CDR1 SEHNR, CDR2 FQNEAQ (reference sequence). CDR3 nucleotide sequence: TGTGCCAGCAGCTACGATGGGACAGGGCTCGATGAGCAGTTCTTC. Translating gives CASSYDGTGLDEQFF.

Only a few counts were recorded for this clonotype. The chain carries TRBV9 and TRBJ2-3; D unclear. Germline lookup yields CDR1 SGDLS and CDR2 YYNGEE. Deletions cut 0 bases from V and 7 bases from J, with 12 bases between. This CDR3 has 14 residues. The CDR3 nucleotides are TGTGCCAGCAGCGTAGCTGGTGGCACTAATACGCAGTATTTT. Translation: CASSVAGGTNTQYF.

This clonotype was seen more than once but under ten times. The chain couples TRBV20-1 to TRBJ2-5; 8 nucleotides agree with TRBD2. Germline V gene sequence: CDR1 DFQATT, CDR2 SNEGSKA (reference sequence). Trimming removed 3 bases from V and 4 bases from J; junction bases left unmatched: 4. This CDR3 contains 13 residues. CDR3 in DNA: TGCAGTGCTAGTACGGGGGGGCGAGAGACCCAGTACTTC. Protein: CSASTGGRETQYF.

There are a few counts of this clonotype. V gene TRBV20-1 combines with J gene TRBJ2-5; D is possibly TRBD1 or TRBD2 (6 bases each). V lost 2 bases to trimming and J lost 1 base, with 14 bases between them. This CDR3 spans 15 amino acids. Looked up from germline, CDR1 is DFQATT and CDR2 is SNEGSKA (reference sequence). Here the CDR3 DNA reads TGCAGTGCTAGAAATAGGGGGGATTTCCAAGAGACCCAGTACTTC. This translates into CSARNRGDFQETQYF.

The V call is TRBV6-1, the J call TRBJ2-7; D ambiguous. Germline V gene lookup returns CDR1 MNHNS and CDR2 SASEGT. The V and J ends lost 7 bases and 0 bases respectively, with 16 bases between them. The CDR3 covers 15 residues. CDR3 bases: TGTGCCAGCAAAGTCGGCACGATGAGCTCCTACGAGCAGTACTTC. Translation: CASKVGTMSSYEQYF.

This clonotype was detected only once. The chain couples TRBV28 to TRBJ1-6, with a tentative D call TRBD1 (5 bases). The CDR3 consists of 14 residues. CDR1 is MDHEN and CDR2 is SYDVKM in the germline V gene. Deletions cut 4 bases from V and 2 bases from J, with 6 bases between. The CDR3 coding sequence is TGTGCCAGCAGTTACAGGACCTATAATTCACCCCTCCACTTT. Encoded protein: CASSYRTYNSPLHF. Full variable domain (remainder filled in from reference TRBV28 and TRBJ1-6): DVKVTQSSRYLVKRTGEKVFLECVQDMDHENMFWYRQDPGLGLRLIYFSYDVKMKEKGDIPEGYSVSREKKERFSLILESASTNQTSMYLCASSYRTYNSPLHFGNGTRLTVT.

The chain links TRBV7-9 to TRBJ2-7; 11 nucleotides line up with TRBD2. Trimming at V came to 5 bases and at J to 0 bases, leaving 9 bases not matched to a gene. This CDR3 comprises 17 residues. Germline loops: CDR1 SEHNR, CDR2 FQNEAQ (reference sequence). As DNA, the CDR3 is TGTGCCAGCAGCCCCACCCAGGGACTAGCGGACTCCTACGAGCAGTACTTC. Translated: CASSPTQGLADSYEQYF.

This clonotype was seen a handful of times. The CDR3 nucleotides are TGCAGTGCTAGACCCCGTCGGGGAGCTAATGAAAAACTGTTTTTT. Its translation: CSARPRRGANEKLFF. The chain has TRBV20-1 and TRBJ1-4; no definite D call. Between the trimmed V and J ends, which lost 2 bases and 3 bases, there was a span of 13 bases. Germline V gene sequence: CDR1 DFQATT, CDR2 SNEGSKA (reference sequence). This CDR3 spans 15 amino acids.

This chain's CDR3 is CASSLHGNEQYF. The CDR3 DNA is TGTGCCAGCAGCTTACACGGGAATGAGCAGTACTTC. This chain joins TRBV7-2 and TRBJ2-5, with D perhaps TRBD2 (5 bases). Germline lookup yields CDR1 SGHTA and CDR2 FQGNSA. The CDR3 extends over 12 amino acids. The V gene lost 2 bases and the J gene lost 11 bases, with 12 bases spanning the gap.

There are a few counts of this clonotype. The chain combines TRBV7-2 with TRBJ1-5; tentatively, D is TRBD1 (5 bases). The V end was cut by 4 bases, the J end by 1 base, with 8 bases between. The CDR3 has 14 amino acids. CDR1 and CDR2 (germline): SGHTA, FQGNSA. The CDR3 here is CASSWGNSNQPQHF. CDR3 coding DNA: TGTGCCAGCAGCTGGGGGAACAGCAATCAGCCCCAGCATTTT.

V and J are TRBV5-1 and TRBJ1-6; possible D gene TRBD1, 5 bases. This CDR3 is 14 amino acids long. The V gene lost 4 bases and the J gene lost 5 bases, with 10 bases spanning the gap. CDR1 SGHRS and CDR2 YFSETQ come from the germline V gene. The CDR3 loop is CASSVDRNNSPLHF. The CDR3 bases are TGCGCCAGCAGCGTTGACAGAAATAATTCACCCCTCCACTTT.

DNA of the CDR3: TGTGCCAGCAGCCCAACCCCAGGGGATCAGCCCCAGCATTTT. Its translation is CASSPTPGDQPQHF. The chain has TRBV7-3 and TRBJ1-5, with D perhaps TRBD1 (6 bases). The CDR3 length is 14 residues. The germline V gene encodes CDR1 SGHTA and CDR2 FQGTGA. V lost 5 bases and J lost 5, with 13 bases in between.

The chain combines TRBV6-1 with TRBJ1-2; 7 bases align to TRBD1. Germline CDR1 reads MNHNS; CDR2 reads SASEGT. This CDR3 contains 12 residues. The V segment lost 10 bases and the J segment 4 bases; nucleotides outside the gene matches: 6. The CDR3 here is CATSRDSYGYTF. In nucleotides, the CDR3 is TGTGCCACTTCCCGGGACAGCTATGGCTACACCTTC.

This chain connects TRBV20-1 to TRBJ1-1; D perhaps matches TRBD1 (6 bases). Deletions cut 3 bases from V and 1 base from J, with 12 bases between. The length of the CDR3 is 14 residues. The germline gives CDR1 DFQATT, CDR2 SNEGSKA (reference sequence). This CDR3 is CSASWSRGNTEAFF. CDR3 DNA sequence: TGCAGTGCTAGTTGGTCCAGGGGGAACACTGAAGCTTTCTTT.

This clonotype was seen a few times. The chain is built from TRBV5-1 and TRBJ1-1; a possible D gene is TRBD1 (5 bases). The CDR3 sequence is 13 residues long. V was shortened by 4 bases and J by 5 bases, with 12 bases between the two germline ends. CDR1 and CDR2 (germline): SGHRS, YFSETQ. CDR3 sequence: CASSGQTGTEAFF. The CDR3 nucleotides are TGCGCCAGCAGCGGACAAACGGGGACTGAAGCTTTCTTT.

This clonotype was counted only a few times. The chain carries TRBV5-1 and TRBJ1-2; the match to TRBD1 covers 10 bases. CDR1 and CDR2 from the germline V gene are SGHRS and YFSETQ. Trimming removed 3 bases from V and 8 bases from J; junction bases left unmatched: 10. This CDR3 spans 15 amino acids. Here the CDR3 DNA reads TGCGCCAGCAGCTCGGGACAGGGGATTTCGGAAGGCTACACCTTC. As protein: CASSSGQGISEGYTF.

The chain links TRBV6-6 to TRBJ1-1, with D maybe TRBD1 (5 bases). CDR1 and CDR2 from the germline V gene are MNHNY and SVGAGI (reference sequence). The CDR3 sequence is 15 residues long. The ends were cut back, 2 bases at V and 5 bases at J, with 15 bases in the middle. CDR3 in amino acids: CASSYPRGGGTEAFF. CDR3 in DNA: TGTGCCAGCAGTTACCCTAGGGGCGGGGGAACTGAAGCTTTCTTT.

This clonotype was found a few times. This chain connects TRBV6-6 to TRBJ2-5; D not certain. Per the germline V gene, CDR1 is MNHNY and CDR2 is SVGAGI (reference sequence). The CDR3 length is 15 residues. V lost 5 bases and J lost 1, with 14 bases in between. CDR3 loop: CASSGRNDTQETQYF. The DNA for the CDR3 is TGTGCCAGCAGTGGTCGAAACGACACCCAAGAGACCCAGTACTTC.

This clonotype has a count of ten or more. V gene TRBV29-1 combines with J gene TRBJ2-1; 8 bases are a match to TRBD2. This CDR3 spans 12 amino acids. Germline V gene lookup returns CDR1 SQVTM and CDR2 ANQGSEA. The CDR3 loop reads CSAGGARNEQFF. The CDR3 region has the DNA TGCTCGGCGGGGGGCGCGAGAAATGAGCAGTTCTTC.

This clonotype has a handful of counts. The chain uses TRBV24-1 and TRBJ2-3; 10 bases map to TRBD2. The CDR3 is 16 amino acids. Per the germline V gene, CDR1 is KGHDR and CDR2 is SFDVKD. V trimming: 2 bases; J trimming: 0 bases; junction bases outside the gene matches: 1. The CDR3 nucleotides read TGTGCCACCAGTGATTGGACTAGCGGTAGCACAGATACGCAGTATTTT. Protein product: CATSDWTSGSTDTQYF.

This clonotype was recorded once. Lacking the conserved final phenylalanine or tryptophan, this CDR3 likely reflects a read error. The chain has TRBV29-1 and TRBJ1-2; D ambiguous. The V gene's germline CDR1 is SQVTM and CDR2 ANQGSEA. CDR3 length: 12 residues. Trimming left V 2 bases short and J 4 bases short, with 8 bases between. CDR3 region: CSVERDPYGYTL. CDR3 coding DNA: TGCAGCGTTGAAAGGGATCCCTATGGCTACACCCTC.

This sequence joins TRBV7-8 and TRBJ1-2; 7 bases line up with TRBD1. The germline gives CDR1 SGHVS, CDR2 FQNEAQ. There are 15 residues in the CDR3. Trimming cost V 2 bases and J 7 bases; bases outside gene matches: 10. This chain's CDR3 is CASSLRRGPTAGYTF. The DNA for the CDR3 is TGTGCCAGCAGCTTAAGGAGGGGGCCGACAGCTGGCTACACCTTC. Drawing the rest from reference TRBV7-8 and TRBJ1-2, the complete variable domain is GAGVSQSPRYKVAKRGQDVALRCDPISGHVSLFWYQQALGQGPEFLTYFQNEAQLDKSGLPSDRFFAERPEGSVSTLKIQRTQQEDSAVYLCASSLRRGPTAGYTFGSGTRLTVV.

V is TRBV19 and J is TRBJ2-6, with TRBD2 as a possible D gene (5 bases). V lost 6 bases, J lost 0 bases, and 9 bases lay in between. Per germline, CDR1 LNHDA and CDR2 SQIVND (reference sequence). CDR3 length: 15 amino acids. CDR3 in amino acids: CASRRGHSGANVLTF. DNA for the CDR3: TGTGCCAGTAGGAGAGGGCACTCTGGGGCCAACGTCCTGACTTTC.

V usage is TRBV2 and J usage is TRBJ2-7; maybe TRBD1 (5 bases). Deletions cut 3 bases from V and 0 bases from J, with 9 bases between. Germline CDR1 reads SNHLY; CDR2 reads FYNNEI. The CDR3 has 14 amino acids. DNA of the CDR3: TGTGCCAGCAGTGAGAGGACATACTCCTACGAGCAGTACTTC. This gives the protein CASSERTYSYEQYF.

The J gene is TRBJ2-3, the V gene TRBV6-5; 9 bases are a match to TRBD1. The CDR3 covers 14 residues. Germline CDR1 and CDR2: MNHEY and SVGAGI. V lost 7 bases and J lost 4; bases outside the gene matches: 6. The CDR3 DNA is TGTGCCAGCACAACGGGACAGGGCCCAGATACGCAGTATTTT. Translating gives CASTTGQGPDTQYF.

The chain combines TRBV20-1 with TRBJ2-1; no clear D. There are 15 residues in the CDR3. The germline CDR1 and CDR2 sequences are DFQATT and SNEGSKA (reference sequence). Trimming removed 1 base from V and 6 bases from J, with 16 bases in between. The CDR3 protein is CSARGANVGFNEQFF. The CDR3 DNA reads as TGCAGTGCTAGAGGGGCAAACGTGGGGTTCAATGAGCAGTTCTTC.